The source of this T cell receptor beta chain is a study of blood T cell repertoires in COVID-19. The overall study: Collection of acute and convalescent COVID-19 samples took place in the United States, Italy and Spain.

V lost 5 bases and J lost 4; bases outside the gene matches: 8. Germline V CDR1 and CDR2: SGHNT, YYREEE (reference sequence). This CDR3 region has 14 residues. TCRdb keeps only in-frame clones here, not all; method: immunoSEQ multiplex PCR. The sample holds around 99,000 clones, 85% to 95% seen once. Sequenced material: peripheral blood. The chain employs TRBV5-4 and TRBJ1-1, with 7 nucleotides matching TRBD1. This clonotype was sampled from a woman aged 30 to 39 with acute or convalescent COVID-19. Here the CDR3 DNA reads TGTGCCAGCAGACCAGGGGGTTTGGGCACTGAAGCTTTCTTT. This translates into CASRPGGLGTEAFF.